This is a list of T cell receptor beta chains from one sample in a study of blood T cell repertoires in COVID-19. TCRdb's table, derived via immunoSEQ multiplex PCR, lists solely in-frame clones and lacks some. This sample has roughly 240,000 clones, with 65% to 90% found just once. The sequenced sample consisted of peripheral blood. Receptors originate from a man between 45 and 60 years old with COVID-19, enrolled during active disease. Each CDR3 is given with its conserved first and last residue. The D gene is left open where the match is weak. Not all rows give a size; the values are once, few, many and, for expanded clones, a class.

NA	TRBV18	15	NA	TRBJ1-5	CASSTTGNRNQPQHF	TGTGCCAGCTCCACAACAGGGAATAGAAATCAGCCCCAGCATTTT
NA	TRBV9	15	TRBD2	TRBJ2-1	CASSATSGGDNEQFF	TGTGCCAGCAGCGCCACTAGCGGGGGGGACAATGAGCAGTTCTTC
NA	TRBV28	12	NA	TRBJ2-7	CASSFSAYEQYF	TGTGCCAGCAGCTTCTCCGCCTACGAGCAGTACTTC
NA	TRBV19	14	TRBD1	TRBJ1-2	CASSSRTGAYGYTF	TGTGCCAGTAGCTCCCGCACAGGGGCCTATGGCTACACCTTC
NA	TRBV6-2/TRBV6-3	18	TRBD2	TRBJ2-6	CASSRLGGDRGGANVLTF	TGTGCCAGCAGTAGACTCGGGGGGGACCGTGGTGGGGCCAACGTCCTGACTTTC
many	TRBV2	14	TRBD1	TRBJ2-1	CASSEQGAYNEQFF	TGTGCCAGCAGTGAACAGGGGGCGTACAATGAGCAGTTCTTC
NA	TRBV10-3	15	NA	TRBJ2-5	CAISVGNRGQETQYF	TGTGCCATCAGTGTAGGGAATCGGGGCCAAGAGACCCAGTACTTC
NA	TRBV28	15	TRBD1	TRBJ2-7	CASSPQGANSYEQYF	TGTGCCAGCAGCCCGCAGGGGGCCAACTCCTACGAGCAGTACTTC
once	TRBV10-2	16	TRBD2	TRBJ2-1	CASRLAGGSSYNEQFF	TGCGCCAGCCGACTAGCGGGGGGATCGTCCTACAATGAGCAGTTCTTC
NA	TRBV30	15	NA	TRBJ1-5	CAWSVVSGFHQPQHF	TGTGCCTGGAGTGTAGTCTCAGGGTTCCATCAGCCCCAGCATTTT
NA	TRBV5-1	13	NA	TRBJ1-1	CASSLEQGTEAFF	TGCGCCAGCAGCTTGGAGCAGGGTACTGAAGCTTTCTTT
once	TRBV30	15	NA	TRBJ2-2	CAWNPLGQGTGELFF	TGTGCCTGGAACCCGCTGGGCCAGGGCACCGGGGAGCTGTTTTTT
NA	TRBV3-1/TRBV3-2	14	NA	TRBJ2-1	CASSQVSSYNEQFF	TGTGCCAGCAGCCAAGTCAGCTCCTACAATGAGCAGTTCTTC
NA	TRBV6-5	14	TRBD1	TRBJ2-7	CASSYGTGVNEQYF	TGTGCCAGCAGTTACGGGACAGGGGTAAACGAGCAGTACTTC
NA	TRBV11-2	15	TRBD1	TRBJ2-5	CASSSWQGAGETQYF	TGTGCCAGCAGCTCCTGGCAGGGGGCAGGGGAGACCCAGTACTTC
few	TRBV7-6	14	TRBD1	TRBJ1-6	CASREDRGNSPLHF	TGTGCCAGCAGAGAAGACAGGGGGAATTCACCCCTCCACTTT
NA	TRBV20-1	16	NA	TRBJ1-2	CSASSPAGDRNYGYTF	TGCAGTGCTAGTTCCCCGGCAGGGGATAGAAACTATGGCTACACCTTC